Listed here are 28 T cell receptor beta chains from one sample, sequenced in a study of blood T cell repertoires in COVID-19. Clones were read by immunoSEQ multiplex PCR, and TCRdb kept only the in-frame ones, dropping some. The sample records 80,000 to 130,000 clones, approximately 93% being singletons. Specimen: peripheral blood. The receptors come from a man aged 55 to 70 with acute or convalescent COVID-19.

This chain joins TRBV29-1 and TRBJ2-5; 8 nucleotides match TRBD1. The CDR3 spans 16 residues. The germline V gene has CDR1 SQVTM and CDR2 ANQGSEA. The junction had 13 bases not matched to a gene; V was cut back by 2 bases and J by 5 bases. This chain's CDR3 is CSVENQDRDFLETQYF. The CDR3 DNA sequence: TGCAGCGTTGAAAACCAGGACAGGGATTTTCTGGAGACCCAGTACTTC. Complete variable domain (other parts from reference TRBV29-1 and TRBJ2-5): SAVISQKPSRDICQRGTSLTIQCQVDSQVTMMFWYRQQPGQSLTLIATANQGSEATYESGFVIDKFPISRPNLTFSTLTVSNMSPEDSSIYLCSVENQDRDFLETQYFGPGTRLLVL.

CDR3 sequence reads: CASSSRLAGGTEQFF. The CDR3 DNA reads as TGTGCCAGCAGCTCACGACTAGCGGGAGGCACTGAGCAGTTCTTC. The genes are TRBV9 and TRBJ2-1, with 13 bases identical to TRBD2. V was pared by 4 bases and J by 9 bases, with 7 bases of the junction left unmatched. Germline-derived CDR1 and CDR2 are SGDLS and YYNGEE. The CDR3 is 15 residues long.

The chain joins TRBV5-1 to TRBJ1-4; D possibly corresponds to TRBD1 (6 bases). The CDR3 has 15 amino acids. In germline, CDR1 is SGHRS, CDR2 YFSETQ. V gave up 3 bases and J gave up 5 bases, with 14 bases separating them. CDR3 nucleotides: TGCGCCAGCAGCTCGCGGACAGACTCGAATGAAAAACTGTTTTTT. As protein: CASSSRTDSNEKLFF.

The genes are TRBV19 and TRBJ1-5; 11 nucleotides match TRBD1. V was clipped by 3 bases and J by 0 bases; unmatched bases: 10. The CDR3 loop spans 19 amino acids. Looked up from germline, CDR1 is LNHDA and CDR2 is SQIVND (reference sequence). The CDR3 bases are TGTGCCAGTAGTATCGGACAGGGGGCGAACTACTATAGCAATCAGCCCCAGCATTTT. It codes for CASSIGQGANYYSNQPQHF. Filled out from reference TRBV19 and TRBJ1-5, the complete variable domain reads DGGITQSPKYLFRKEGQNVTLSCEQNLNHDAMYWYRQDPGQGLRLIYYSQIVNDFQKGDIAEGYSVSREKKESFPLTVTSAQKNPTAFYLCASSIGQGANYYSNQPQHFGDGTRLSIL.

This sequence joins TRBV30 and TRBJ1-6; the D is unclear. Trimming removed 2 bases at V and 5 bases at J, with 4 bases between. CDR1 and CDR2 (germline): GTSNPN, SVGIG (reference sequence). CDR3 length: 12 residues. CDR3 bases: TGTGCCTGGAGTACAGATAATTCACCCCTCCACTTT. Translating it yields CAWSTDNSPLHF.

This chain joins TRBV11-2 and TRBJ2-7; D possibly corresponds to TRBD2 (5 bases). From germline, CDR1 is SGHAT and CDR2 FQNNGV. The CDR3 length is 14 residues. Trimming removed 5 bases at V and 2 bases at J, with 13 bases between. The CDR3 reads CASSHYREAYEQYF. In DNA form, the CDR3 reads TGTGCCAGCAGCCATTACCGGGAAGCCTACGAGCAGTACTTC.

The J gene is TRBJ2-3, the V gene TRBV10-2, with TRBD2 identical over 7 bases. The CDR3 runs 14 residues. V trimming: 3 bases; J trimming: 3 bases; junction bases outside the gene matches: 3. The germline V gene encodes CDR1 WSHSY and CDR2 SAAADI. This CDR3 reads CASSEGGRTDTQYF. CDR3 sequence (DNA): TGCGCCAGCAGTGAAGGCGGGAGAACAGATACGCAGTATTTT.

The chain is built from TRBV28 and TRBJ1-2; D is unclear. Germline V lookup: CDR1 MDHEN, CDR2 SYDVKM. The V and J ends lost 7 bases and 0 bases respectively, with 9 bases between them. CDR3 length: 13 residues. The CDR3 DNA follows: TGTGCCAGCAAGGCGGCAGCTAACTATGGCTACACCTTC. As protein: CASKAAANYGYTF.

The gene calls are TRBV5-1 and TRBJ1-1; possibly TRBD1 for D (5 bases). With 0 bases removed from V and 11 bases from J, the gap between germline ends came to 23 bases. The CDR3 is made up of 16 amino acids. Germline CDR1 SGHRS, CDR2 YFSETQ. CDR3 protein: CASSLGPSGTDFSAFF. CDR3 in DNA: TGCGCCAGCAGCTTGGGCCCCAGCGGGACGGATTTTTCGGCTTTCTTT.

The chain has TRBV24-1 and TRBJ2-1; possibly TRBD1 for D (5 bases). The germline V gene encodes CDR1 KGHDR and CDR2 SFDVKD. The V end lost 6 bases, the J end lost 4 bases, and 12 bases lay between the germline ends. The CDR3 contains 14 residues. CDR3 sequence (DNA): TGTGCCACCAGTAAGGCAGGGCCATACAATGAGCAGTTCTTC. It yields the protein CATSKAGPYNEQFF.

The chain has TRBV27 and TRBJ2-4; D remains unclear. The V end was cut by 3 bases, the J end by 8 bases, with 11 bases between. Germline V gives CDR1 MNHEY, CDR2 SMNVEV (reference sequence). The CDR3 contains 13 residues. CDR3 DNA sequence: TGTGCCAGCAGTTTTAGTCGCGGCGACATTCAGTACTTC. This encodes CASSFSRGDIQYF.

Only a few counts were recorded for this clone. The rearrangement joins TRBV5-1 to TRBJ2-1, with TRBD2 identical over 9 bases. This CDR3 spans 20 amino acids. Germline V lookup: CDR1 SGHRS, CDR2 YFSETQ. Trimming took 4 bases from V and 0 from J; bases not matched to a gene: 17. CDR3 amino acids: CASSNPRSGRFLGSYNEQFF. The CDR3 bases are TGCGCCAGCAGCAACCCCCGCAGCGGGAGGTTTCTCGGCTCCTACAATGAGCAGTTCTTC. The full variable domain, its missing parts supplied by reference TRBV5-1 and TRBJ2-1, is KAGVTQTPRYLIKTRGQQVTLSCSPISGHRSVSWYQQTPGQGLQFLFEYFSETQRNKGNFPGRFSGRQFSNSRSEMNVSTLELGDSALYLCASSNPRSGRFLGSYNEQFFGPGTRLTVL.

The chain carries TRBV2 and TRBJ1-2; perhaps TRBD1 as D (6 bases). V lost 8 bases to trimming and J lost 0 bases, with 13 bases between them. The CDR3 contains 14 residues. Germline values: CDR1 SNHLY, CDR2 FYNNEI. The CDR3: CASLQGLANYGYTF. Written as DNA, the CDR3 is TGTGCCAGCTTGCAGGGGCTCGCTAACTATGGCTACACCTTC. Variable domain in full (rest from reference TRBV2 and TRBJ1-2): EPEVTQTPSHQVTQMGQEVILRCVPISNHLYFYWYRQILGQKVEFLVSFYNNEISEKSEIFDDQFSVERPDGSNFTLKIRSTKLEDSAMYFCASLQGLANYGYTFGSGTRLTVV.

V usage is TRBV19 and J usage is TRBJ1-5; tentative D call: TRBD1 (6 bases). Germline loops: CDR1 LNHDA, CDR2 SQIVND (reference sequence). The length of the CDR3 is 14 residues. V gave up 6 bases and J gave up 6 bases, with 15 bases separating them. The CDR3 here is CASRLRGAGQPQHF. CDR3 DNA: TGTGCCAGTAGGCTCAGGGGAGCAGGTCAGCCCCAGCATTTT.

J is TRBJ1-1 and V is TRBV7-3; TRBD1 is a possible D gene (6 bases). CDR1 is SGHTA, CDR2 FQGTGA, per germline. The CDR3 is 13 amino acids. Trimming took 1 base from V and 5 from J, leaving 8 bases between them. The CDR3 sequence: CASSLNRATEAFF. The CDR3 DNA reads as TGTGCCAGCAGCTTAAACAGGGCAACTGAAGCTTTCTTT.

This chain joins TRBV7-9 and TRBJ1-4; no clear D gene. Germline V CDR1 and CDR2: SEHNR, FQNEAQ (reference sequence). The CDR3 length is 15 residues. V was cut by 5 bases and J by 5 bases, with 15 bases left in between. The CDR3 sequence is CASSGTGSANEKLFF. CDR3 DNA: TGTGCCAGCAGCGGAACCGGGTCTGCAAATGAAAAACTGTTTTTT.

The rearrangement uses TRBV5-4 and TRBJ1-2, with TRBD1 as a possible D gene (6 bases). The V gene's germline CDR1 is SGHNT and CDR2 YYREEE (reference sequence). Trimming cost V 3 bases and J 4 bases, with 13 bases left between them. The CDR3 is 14 residues long. CDR3 residues: CASSSMKQGYGYTF. CDR3 coding DNA: TGTGCCAGCAGCTCGATGAAACAGGGCTATGGCTACACCTTC. Full variable domain (rest looked up from reference TRBV5-4 and TRBJ1-2): ETGVTQSPTHLIKTRGQQVTLRCSSQSGHNTVSWYQQALGQGPQFIFQYYREEENGRGNFPPRFSGLQFPNYSSELNVNALELDDSALYLCASSSMKQGYGYTFGSGTRLTVV.

This clone was detected only once. The rearrangement uses TRBV5-1 and TRBJ1-1; tentatively, D is TRBD1 (5 bases). This CDR3 comprises 16 residues. Germline lookup yields CDR1 SGHRS and CDR2 YFSETQ. The germline V and J ends were trimmed by 0 bases and 4 bases, with 16 bases remaining between them. CDR3 in amino acids: CASSLGTLGASTEAFF. As DNA, the CDR3 is TGCGCCAGCAGCTTGGGTACTTTAGGGGCTAGCACTGAAGCTTTCTTT.

The chain is built from TRBV11-2 and TRBJ1-5; the D gene is possibly TRBD1 (6 bases). The CDR3 runs to 15 residues. CDR1 and CDR2 from the germline V gene are SGHAT and FQNNGV. The V end lost 1 base, the J end lost 10 bases, and 17 bases lay between the germline ends. In nucleotides, the CDR3 is TGTGCCAGCAGCTTAGGAGTACAGGGTACAGGCCCCCAGCATTTT. It translates to CASSLGVQGTGPQHF.

The rearrangement joins TRBV4-1 to TRBJ2-7; 8 bases map to TRBD1. Germline CDR1 reads MGHRA; CDR2 reads YSYEKL. The CDR3 length is 17 residues. V lost 0 bases and J lost 9; bases outside the gene matches: 16. The CDR3: CASSQDEQTGDGMPQYF. The CDR3 DNA sequence: TGCGCCAGCAGCCAAGATGAGCAGACAGGGGATGGTATGCCGCAGTACTTC.

This clone has a single count. V is TRBV30 and J is TRBJ1-1; the D is unclear. This CDR3 is built from 13 residues. V was trimmed by 2 bases and J by 2 bases, leaving 9 bases between them. CDR1 is GTSNPN and CDR2 is SVGIG in the germline V gene (reference sequence). The CDR3 sequence is CAWSRSVNTEAFF. Written as DNA, the CDR3 is TGTGCCTGGAGTCGGAGCGTCAACACTGAAGCTTTCTTT. The full variable domain, its missing parts supplied by reference TRBV30 and TRBJ1-1, is SQTIHQWPATLVQPVGSPLSLECTVEGTSNPNLYWYRQAAGRGLQLLFYSVGIGQISSEVPQNLSASRPQDRQFILSSKKLLLSDSGFYLCAWSRSVNTEAFFGQGTRLTVV.

This sequence joins TRBV5-4 and TRBJ2-5, with D maybe TRBD2 (6 bases). Germline V gene sequence: CDR1 SGHNT, CDR2 YYREEE (reference sequence). This CDR3 is 13 amino acids long. Trimming shortened V by 4 bases and J by 5 bases, and 12 bases separated the two germline ends. CDR3 sequence: CASSPGSWETQYF. CDR3 coding DNA: TGTGCCAGCAGCCCCGGGAGTTGGGAGACCCAGTACTTC.

This clone was observed a single time. CDR3 DNA: TGTGCCAGCAGCGTATTTGGACAGGACCAAGAGACCCAGTACTTC. Translating it yields CASSVFGQDQETQYF. The genes are TRBV9 and TRBJ2-5, with 7 positions matching TRBD1. Per germline, CDR1 SGDLS and CDR2 YYNGEE. CDR3 length: 15 residues. Trimming removed 1 base from V and 0 bases from J; junction bases left unmatched: 3.

This clone has a handful of counts. The genes are TRBV2 and TRBJ1-5; the D is unclear. Deletions cut 3 bases from V and 7 bases from J, with 13 bases between. The CDR3 runs to 14 residues. Germline assignment: CDR1 SNHLY and CDR2 FYNNEI. The CDR3 spells CASSENRGAQPQHF. CDR3 DNA sequence: TGTGCCAGCAGTGAGAACCGAGGCGCACAGCCCCAGCATTTT.

This rearrangement joins TRBV27 to TRBJ2-7, with TRBD2 as a possible D gene (6 bases). Germline assignment: CDR1 MNHEY and CDR2 SMNVEV (reference sequence). Trimming stripped 4 bases from V and 7 bases from J, with 17 bases between. The CDR3 contains 14 residues. The CDR3, as DNA: TGTGCCAGCAGTTGCCCCGTGGGGAGGTGGGAGCAGTACGTC. It specifies CASSCPVGRWEQYV.

The genes are TRBV30 and TRBJ2-5; 13 nucleotides align to TRBD2. Trimming at V came to 0 bases and at J to 9 bases, leaving 7 bases not matched to a gene. The CDR3 totals 15 residues. The V gene's germline CDR1 is GTSNPN and CDR2 SVGIG (reference sequence). In nucleotides, the CDR3 is TGTGCCTGGAGTGTGGGGACTAGCGGGACCGTGGCCCAGTACTTC. Encoded protein: CAWSVGTSGTVAQYF.

The rearrangement uses TRBV5-4 and TRBJ1-4; 7 nucleotides align to TRBD1. This CDR3 spans 15 amino acids. Looked up from germline, CDR1 is SGHNT and CDR2 is YYREEE (reference sequence). Germline trimming cut 0 bases from V and 8 bases from J; bases unmatched to any gene: 7. The CDR3 here is CASSLDQGEEEKLFF. Here the CDR3 DNA reads TGTGCCAGCAGCTTGGATCAGGGGGAGGAGGAAAAACTGTTTTTT.

J is TRBJ1-2 and V is TRBV21-1. TRBV21-1 is given as a pseudogene. CDR3 size: 17 residues. CDR3 in amino acids: CASSQRLESNINYGYTF. In nucleotides, the CDR3 is TGTGCCAGCAGTCAACGTCTAGAGTCCAACATTAACTATGGCTACACCTTC.